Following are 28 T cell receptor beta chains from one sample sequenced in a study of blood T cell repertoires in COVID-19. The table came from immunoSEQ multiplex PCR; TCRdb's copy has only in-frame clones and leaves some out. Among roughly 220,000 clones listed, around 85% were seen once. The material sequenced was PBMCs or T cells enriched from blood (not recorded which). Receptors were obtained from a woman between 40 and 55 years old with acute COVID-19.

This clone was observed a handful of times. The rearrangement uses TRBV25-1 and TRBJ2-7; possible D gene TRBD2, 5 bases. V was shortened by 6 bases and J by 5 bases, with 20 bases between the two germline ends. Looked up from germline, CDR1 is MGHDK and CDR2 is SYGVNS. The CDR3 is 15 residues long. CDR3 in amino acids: CASSLGDQYGDEQYF. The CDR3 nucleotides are TGTGCCAGCAGCTTAGGCGACCAGTACGGGGACGAGCAGTACTTC.

CDR3 in DNA: TGTGCCAGCAGTGAAACTCCCCGGGGCAATCAGCCCCAGCATTTT. Encoded protein: CASSETPRGNQPQHF. V and J are TRBV2 and TRBJ1-5; D not certain. The CDR3 totals 15 residues. Deletions cut 2 bases from V and 2 bases from J, with 10 bases between. Per the germline V gene, CDR1 is SNHLY and CDR2 is FYNNEI.

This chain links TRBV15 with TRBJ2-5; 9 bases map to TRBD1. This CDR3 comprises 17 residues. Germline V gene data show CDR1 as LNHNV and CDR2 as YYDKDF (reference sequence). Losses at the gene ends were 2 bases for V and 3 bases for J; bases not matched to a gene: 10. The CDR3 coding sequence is TGTGCCACCAGCAGATCCCTGGGACAGGGCTCGGAAGAGACCCAGTACTTC. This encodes CATSRSLGQGSEETQYF.

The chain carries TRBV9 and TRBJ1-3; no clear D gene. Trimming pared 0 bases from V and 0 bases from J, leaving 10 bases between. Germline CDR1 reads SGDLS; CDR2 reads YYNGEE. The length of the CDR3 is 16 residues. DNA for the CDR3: TGTGCCAGCAGCGTAGCGGAGAGAGGCTCTGGAAACACCATATATTTT. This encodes CASSVAERGSGNTIYF.

CDR3: CASSDRGGQPQHF. The CDR3 coding sequence is TGTGCCAGCAGTGACAGGGGTGGCCAGCCCCAGCATTTT. J is TRBJ1-5 and V is TRBV6-4, with D perhaps matching TRBD1 (5 bases). CDR1 MRHNA and CDR2 SNTAGT come from the germline V gene. V was trimmed by 2 bases and J by 7 bases, leaving 9 bases between them. CDR3 length: 13 residues.

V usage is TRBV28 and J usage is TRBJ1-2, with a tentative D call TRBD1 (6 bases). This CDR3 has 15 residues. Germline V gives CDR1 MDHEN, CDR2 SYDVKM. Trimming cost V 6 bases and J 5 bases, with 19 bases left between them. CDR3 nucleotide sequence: TGTGCCAGCAGCCAGGGGTCCACAGGGTCATATGGCTACACCTTC. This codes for CASSQGSTGSYGYTF.

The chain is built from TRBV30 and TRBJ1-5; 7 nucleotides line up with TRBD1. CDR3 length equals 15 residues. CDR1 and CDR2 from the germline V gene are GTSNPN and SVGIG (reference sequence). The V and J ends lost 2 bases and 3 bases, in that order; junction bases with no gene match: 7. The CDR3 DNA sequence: TGTGCCTGGAGTAGACCGGGACAGTACAATCAGCCCCAGCATTTT. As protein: CAWSRPGQYNQPQHF. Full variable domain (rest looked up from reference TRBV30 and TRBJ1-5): SQTIHQWPATLVQPVGSPLSLECTVEGTSNPNLYWYRQAAGRGLQLLFYSVGIGQISSEVPQNLSASRPQDRQFILSSKKLLLSDSGFYLCAWSRPGQYNQPQHFGDGTRLSIL.

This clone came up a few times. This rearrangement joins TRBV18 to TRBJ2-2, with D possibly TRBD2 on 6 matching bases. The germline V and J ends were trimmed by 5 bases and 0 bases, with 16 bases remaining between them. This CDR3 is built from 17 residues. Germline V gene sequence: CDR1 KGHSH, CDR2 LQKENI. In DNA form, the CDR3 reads TGTGCCAGCTCATTGGGGGGAGACTCTTCGAACACCGGGGAGCTGTTTTTT. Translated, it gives CASSLGGDSSNTGELFF.

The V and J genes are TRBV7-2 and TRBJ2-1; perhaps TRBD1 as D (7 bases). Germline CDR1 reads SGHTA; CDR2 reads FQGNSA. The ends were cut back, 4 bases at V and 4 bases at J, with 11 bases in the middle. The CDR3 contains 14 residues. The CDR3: CASSSGGTYNEQFF. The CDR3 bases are TGTGCCAGCAGCTCAGGGGGGACTTACAATGAGCAGTTCTTC. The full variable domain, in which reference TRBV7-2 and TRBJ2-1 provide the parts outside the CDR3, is GAGVSQSPSNKVTEKGKDVELRCDPISGHTALYWYRQSLGQGLEFLIYFQGNSAPDKSGLPSDRFSAERTGGSVSTLTIQRTQQEDSAVYLCASSSGGTYNEQFFGPGTRLTVL.

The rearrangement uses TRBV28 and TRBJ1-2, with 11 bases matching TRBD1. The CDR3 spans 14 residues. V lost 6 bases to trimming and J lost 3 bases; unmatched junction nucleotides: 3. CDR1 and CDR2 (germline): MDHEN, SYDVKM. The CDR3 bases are TGTGCCAGCAGGGACAGGGGGCCTGACTATGGCTACACCTTC. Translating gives CASRDRGPDYGYTF.

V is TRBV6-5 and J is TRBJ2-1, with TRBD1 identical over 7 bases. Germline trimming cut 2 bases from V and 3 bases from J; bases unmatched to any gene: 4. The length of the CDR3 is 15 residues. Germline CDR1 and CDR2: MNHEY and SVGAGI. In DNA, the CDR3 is TGTGCCAGCAGTTACGGTGACAGGGACTACAATGAGCAGTTCTTC. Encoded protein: CASSYGDRDYNEQFF.

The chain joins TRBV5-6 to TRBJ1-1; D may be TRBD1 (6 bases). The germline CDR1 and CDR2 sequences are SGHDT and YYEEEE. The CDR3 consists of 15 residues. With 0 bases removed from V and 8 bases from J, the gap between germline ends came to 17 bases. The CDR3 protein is CASSLGPRTDDEAFF. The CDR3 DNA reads TGTGCCAGCAGCTTGGGGCCCCGGACAGACGACGAAGCTTTCTTT.

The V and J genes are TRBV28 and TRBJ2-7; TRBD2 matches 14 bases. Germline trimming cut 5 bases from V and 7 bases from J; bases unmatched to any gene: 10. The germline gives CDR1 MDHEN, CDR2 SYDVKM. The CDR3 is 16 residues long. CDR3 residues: CASSPLTSGRAREQYF. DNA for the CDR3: TGTGCCAGCAGTCCTCTGACTAGCGGGAGGGCGAGGGAGCAGTACTTC.

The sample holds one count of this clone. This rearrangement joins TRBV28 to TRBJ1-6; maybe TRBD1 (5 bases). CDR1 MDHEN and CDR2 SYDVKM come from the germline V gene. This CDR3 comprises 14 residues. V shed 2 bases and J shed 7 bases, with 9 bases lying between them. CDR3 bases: TGTGCCAGCAGTTTAGGACAACGGAATTCACCCCTCCACTTT. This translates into CASSLGQRNSPLHF. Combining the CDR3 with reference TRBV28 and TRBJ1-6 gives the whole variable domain DVKVTQSSRYLVKRTGEKVFLECVQDMDHENMFWYRQDPGLGLRLIYFSYDVKMKEKGDIPEGYSVSREKKERFSLILESASTNQTSMYLCASSLGQRNSPLHFGNGTRLTVT.

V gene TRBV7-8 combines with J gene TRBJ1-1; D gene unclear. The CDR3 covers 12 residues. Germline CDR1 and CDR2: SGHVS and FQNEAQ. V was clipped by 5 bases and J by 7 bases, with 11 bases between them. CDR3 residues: CASSTGKIEAFF. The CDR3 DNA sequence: TGTGCCAGCAGCACCGGGAAAATTGAAGCTTTCTTT.

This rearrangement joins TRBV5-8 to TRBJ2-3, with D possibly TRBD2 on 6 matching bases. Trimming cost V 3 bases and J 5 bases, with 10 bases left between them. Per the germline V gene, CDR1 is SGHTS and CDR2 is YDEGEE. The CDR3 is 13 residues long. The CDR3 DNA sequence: TGTGCCAGCAGCTATCGAGCGGGAGATACGCAGTATTTT. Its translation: CASSYRAGDTQYF.

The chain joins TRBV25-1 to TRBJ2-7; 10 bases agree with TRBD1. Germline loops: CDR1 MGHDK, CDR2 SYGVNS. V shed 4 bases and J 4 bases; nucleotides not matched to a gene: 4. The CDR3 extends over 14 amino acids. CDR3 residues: CASSADRGQYEQYF. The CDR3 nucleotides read TGTGCCAGCAGTGCAGACAGGGGGCAATACGAGCAGTACTTC.

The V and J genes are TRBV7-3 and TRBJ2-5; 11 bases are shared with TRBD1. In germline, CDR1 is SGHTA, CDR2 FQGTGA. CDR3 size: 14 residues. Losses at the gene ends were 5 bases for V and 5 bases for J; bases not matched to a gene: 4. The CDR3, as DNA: TGTGCCAGCAGCCCGGGACAGGGGGTGGAGACCCAGTACTTC. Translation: CASSPGQGVETQYF.

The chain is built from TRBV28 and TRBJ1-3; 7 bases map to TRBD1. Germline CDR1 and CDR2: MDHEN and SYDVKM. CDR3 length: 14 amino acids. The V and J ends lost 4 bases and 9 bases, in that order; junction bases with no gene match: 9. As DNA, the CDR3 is TGTGCCAGCAGTTCTAAGGACAGGCTCTTCACCATATATTTT. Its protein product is CASSSKDRLFTIYF.

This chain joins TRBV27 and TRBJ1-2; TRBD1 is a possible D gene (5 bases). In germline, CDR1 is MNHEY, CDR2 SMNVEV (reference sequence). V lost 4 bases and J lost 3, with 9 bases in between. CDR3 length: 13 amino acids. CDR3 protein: CASSWGRDYGYTF. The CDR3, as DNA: TGTGCCAGCAGTTGGGGCAGGGACTATGGCTACACCTTC.

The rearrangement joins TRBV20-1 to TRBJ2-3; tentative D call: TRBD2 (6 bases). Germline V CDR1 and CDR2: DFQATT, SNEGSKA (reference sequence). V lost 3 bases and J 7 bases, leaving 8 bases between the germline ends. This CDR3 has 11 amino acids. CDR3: CSASGSNTQYF. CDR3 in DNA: TGCAGTGCTAGCGGGAGTAATACGCAGTATTTT.

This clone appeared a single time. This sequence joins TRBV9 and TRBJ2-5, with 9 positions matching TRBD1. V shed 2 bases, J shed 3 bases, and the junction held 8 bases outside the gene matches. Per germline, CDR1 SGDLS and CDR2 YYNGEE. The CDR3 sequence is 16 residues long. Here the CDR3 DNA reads TGTGCCAGCAGCGTTCGACTGGGGGACAGGGAAGAGACCCAGTACTTC. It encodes CASSVRLGDREETQYF.

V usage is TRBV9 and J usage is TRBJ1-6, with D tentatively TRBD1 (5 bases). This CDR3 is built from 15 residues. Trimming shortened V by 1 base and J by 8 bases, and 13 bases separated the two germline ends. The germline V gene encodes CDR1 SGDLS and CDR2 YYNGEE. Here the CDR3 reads CASSVSGRRDSPLHF. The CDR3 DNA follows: TGTGCCAGCAGCGTATCAGGGCGCAGGGATTCACCCCTCCACTTT.

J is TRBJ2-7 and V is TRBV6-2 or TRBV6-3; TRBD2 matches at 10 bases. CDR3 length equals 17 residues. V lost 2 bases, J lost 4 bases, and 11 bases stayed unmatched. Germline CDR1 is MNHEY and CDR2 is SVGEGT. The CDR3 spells CASSYGGLANRAYEQYF. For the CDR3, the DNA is TGTGCCAGCAGTTACGGGGGACTAGCGAACCGGGCGTACGAGCAGTACTTC.

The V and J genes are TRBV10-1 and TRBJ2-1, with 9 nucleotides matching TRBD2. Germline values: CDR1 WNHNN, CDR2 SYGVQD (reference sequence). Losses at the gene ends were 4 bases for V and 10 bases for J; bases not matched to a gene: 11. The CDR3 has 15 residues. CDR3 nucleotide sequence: TGCGCCAGCAGTGGATCTAGCGGGGCGGGGGAGGAGCAGTTCTTC. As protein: CASSGSSGAGEEQFF.

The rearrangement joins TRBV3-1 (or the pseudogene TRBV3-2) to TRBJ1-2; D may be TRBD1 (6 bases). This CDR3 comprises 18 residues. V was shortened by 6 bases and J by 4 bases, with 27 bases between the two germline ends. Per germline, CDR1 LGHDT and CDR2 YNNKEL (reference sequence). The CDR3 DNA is TGTGCCAGCAGTCCAAGTGCCTGGACAGCCTACGGGTCCTATGGCTACACCTTC. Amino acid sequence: CASSPSAWTAYGSYGYTF.

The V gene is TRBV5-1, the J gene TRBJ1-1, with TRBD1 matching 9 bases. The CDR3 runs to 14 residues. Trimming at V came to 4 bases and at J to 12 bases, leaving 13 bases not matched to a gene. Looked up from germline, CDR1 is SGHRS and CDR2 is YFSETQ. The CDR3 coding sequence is TGCGCCAGCAGCCTGAGGGGGCGGGACAGGGCACCTTTCTTT. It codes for CASSLRGRDRAPFF. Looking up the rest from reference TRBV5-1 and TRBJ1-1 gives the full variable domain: KAGVTQTPRYLIKTRGQQVTLSCSPISGHRSVSWYQQTPGQGLQFLFEYFSETQRNKGNFPGRFSGRQFSNSRSEMNVSTLELGDSALYLCASSLRGRDRAPFFGQGTRLTVV.

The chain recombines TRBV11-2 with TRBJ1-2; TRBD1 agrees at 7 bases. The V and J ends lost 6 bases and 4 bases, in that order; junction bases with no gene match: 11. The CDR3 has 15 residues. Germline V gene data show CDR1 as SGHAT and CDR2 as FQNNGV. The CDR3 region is CASRRGGQGVYGYTF. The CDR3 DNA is TGTGCCAGCAGACGAGGAGGTCAGGGGGTCTATGGCTACACCTTC. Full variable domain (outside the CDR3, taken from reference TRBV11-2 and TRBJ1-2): EAGVAQSPRYKIIEKRQSVAFWCNPISGHATLYWYQQILGQGPKLLIQFQNNGVVDDSQLPKDRFSAERLKGVDSTLKIQPAKLEDSAVYLCASRRGGQGVYGYTFGSGTRLTVV.